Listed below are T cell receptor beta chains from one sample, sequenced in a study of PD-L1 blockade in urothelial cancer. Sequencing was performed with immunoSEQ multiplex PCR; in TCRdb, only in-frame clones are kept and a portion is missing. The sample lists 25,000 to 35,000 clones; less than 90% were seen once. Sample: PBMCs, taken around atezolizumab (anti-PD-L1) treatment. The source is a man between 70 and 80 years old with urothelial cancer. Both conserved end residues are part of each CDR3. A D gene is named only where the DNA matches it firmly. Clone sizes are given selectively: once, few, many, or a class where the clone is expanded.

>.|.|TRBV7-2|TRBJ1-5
TGTGCCAGCAGACCAGGCGGGGCAGCCTATCAGCCCCAGCATTTT
CASRPGGAAYQPQHF
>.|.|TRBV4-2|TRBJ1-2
TGTGCCAGCAGCCAAGAAGGGATGGCGAGGGCAGGAGGCTACACCTTC
CASSQEGMARAGGYTF
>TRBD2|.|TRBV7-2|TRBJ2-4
TGTGCCAGCAGCTTAGTAGGCGGGAGGGGGGGCAAAAACATTCAGTACTTC
CASSLVGGRGGKNIQYF
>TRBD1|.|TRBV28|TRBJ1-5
TGTGCCAGCAGGGCGGGACAGGGGGACAGTCAGCCCCAGCATTTT
CASRAGQGDSQPQHF
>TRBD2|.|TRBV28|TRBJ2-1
TGTGCCACGGGGGCGGGGGGAAGGTCGAATGAGCAGTTCTTC
CATGAGGRSNEQFF
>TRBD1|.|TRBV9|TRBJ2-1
TGTGCCAGCAGCGCTCGACAGGGAGTCGATGAGCAGTTCTTC
CASSARQGVDEQFF
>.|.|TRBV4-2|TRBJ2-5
TGTGCCAGCAGCCAATCAACAGGGTCGTGGGAGACCCAGTACTTC
CASSQSTGSWETQYF
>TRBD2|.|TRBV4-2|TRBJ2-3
TGTGCCAGCAGCCAAGAGACTAGCTACGGCACAGATACGCAGTATTTT
CASSQETSYGTDTQYF
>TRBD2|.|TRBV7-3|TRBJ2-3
TGTGCCAGCAGCTTAGATAGCGGGGGGCTGGGAGATACGCAGTATTTT
CASSLDSGGLGDTQYF
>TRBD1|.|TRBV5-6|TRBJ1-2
TGTGCCAGCAGCGGGTACCGGGACAGTGAGGATTATGGCTACACCTTC
CASSGYRDSEDYGYTF
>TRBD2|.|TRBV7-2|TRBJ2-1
TGTGCCAGCAGCTTAAAAGGACTAGGGGTATATGAGCAGTTCTTC
CASSLKGLGVYEQFF
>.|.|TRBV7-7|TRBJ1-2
TGTGCCAGCAGCTTACGAGTGAGGGACTATGGCTACACCTTC
CASSLRVRDYGYTF
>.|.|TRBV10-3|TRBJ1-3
TGTGCCATCAGACAGCCCTCTGGAAACACCATATATTTT
CAIRQPSGNTIYF
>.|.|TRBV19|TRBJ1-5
TGTGCCAGTAGTATAGTGGTTGGGGGGTCTCAGCCCCAGCATTTT
CASSIVVGGSQPQHF
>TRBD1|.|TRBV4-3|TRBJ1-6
TGCGCCAGCAGCCGAGGACAGGGAGATAATTCACCCCTCCACTTT
CASSRGQGDNSPLHF
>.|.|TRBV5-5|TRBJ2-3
TGTGCCAGCAGCTTGGAGGCAGGGACAGATACGCAGTATTTT
CASSLEAGTDTQYF
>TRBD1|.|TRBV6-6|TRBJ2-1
TGTGCCAGCAAAGTGACAGGGGGCCCCTACAATGAGCAGTTCTTC
CASKVTGGPYNEQFF
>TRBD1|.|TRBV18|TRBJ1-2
TGTGCCAGCTCACCACCGGGGGACAGCCGAACCTATGGCTACACCTTC
CASSPPGDSRTYGYTF
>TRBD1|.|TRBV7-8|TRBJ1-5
TGTGCCAGCAGCTTAGGTACGGGGACAGGGATTCAGCCCCAGCATTTT
CASSLGTGTGIQPQHF
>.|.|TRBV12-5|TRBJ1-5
TGTGCTAGTGGTTTGGCGGCAGGTAATCAGCCCCAGCATTTT
CASGLAAGNQPQHF
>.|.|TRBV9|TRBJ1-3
TGTGCCAGCAGCGCCTGGGGGCTTTCGACAGATTTCTCTGGAAACACCATATATTTT
CASSAWGLSTDFSGNTIYF
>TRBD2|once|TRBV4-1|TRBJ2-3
TGCGCCAGCAGCCAAGAAGCCCGGGCTAGCGGGAGTGTTACGCAGTATTTT
CASSQEARASGSVTQYF
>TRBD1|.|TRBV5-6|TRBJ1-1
TGTGCCAGCAGCTGGGGACAGGACACCCGAGAAGCTTTCTTT
CASSWGQDTREAFF
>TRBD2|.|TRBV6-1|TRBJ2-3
TGTGCCAGCAGTGAGGCTTATAGCGGGGGGCCAACCACAGATACGCAGTATTTT
CASSEAYSGGPTTDTQYF
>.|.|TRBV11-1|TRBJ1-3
TGTGCCAGCAGCTCCCGAGGATCTGGAAACACCATATATTTT
CASSSRGSGNTIYF
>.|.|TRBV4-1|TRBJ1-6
TGCGCCAGCAGCCAACAGGGCAACCCCTATAATTCACCCCTCCACTTT
CASSQQGNPYNSPLHF
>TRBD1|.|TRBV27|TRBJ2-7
TGTGCCAGCAGCCCATGGACAGGGGGCTACTACGAGCAGTACTTC
CASSPWTGGYYEQYF
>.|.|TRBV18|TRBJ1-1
TGTGCCAGCTCCCAGACAGTTAACACTGAAGCTTTCTTT
CASSQTVNTEAFF
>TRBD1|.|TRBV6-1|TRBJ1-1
TGTGCCAGCACTCGACAGGGTGTCACTGAAGCTTTCTTT
CASTRQGVTEAFF